Described below is a single T cell receptor (beta chain) sequence and its context. This clone was detected only a few times. Its specific antigen is unknown. Within one base of it there is no much larger clone, and no base qualities were kept. The data are from a study of Ad26.COV2.S vaccination and SARS-CoV-2 variants (dated by TCRdb to the early 2020s). About the investigation overall: Vaccine-arm donors came from COV1001, a multicentre, randomized, double-blind, placebo-controlled phase I-IIa trial of Ad26.COV2.S in healthy adults. Ad26.COV2.S was administered intramuscularly at 5 x 10^10 or 1 x 10^11 viral particles, either as a single shot or as two shots given 56 days apart. The specificity and breadth of SARS-CoV-2-reactive T cell receptors after Ad26.COV2.S vaccination were assessed by TCRbeta repertoire sequencing. A total of 32 samples were included in the TCR-sequenced set, comprising some 20 Ad26.COV2.S vaccine recipients, 5 placebo recipients and 8 SARS-CoV-2 convalescent individuals. Participants in the trial were split at random into five groups of five each, receiving low-dose or high-dose Ad26.COV2.S once or twice, or else placebo on both occasions. Investigators did not know the trial group allocation while performing experiments and assessing outcomes. Study-wide findings and limitations: Vaccine and placebo recipients had similar non-spike TCR breadth, a finding consistent with the vaccine containing only spike. Substantial breadth of spike-specific CD8+ and CD4+ T cell responses was reported after vaccination. The authors noted that total T cell responses may have been underestimated by the TCR breadth and depth analyses. Compared with placebo recipients, Ad26.COV2.S recipients showed higher spike-specific TCR breadth (P = 0.0014). The study was not powered for comparison of responses between vaccine doses or regimens.

The CDR3 has 14 amino acids, counting the end cysteine and phenylalanine. Only the CDR3 DNA is retained, 42 bases long and in frame from the first base. Germline trimming amounts to 4 bases on V and 6 bases on J, with 4 as the count of junction bases outside the gene matches. Reading the germline V gene gives CDR1 SNHLY and CDR2 FYNNEI. The immunoSEQ Assay was used to sequence TCRbeta CDR3 regions. After extraction, genomic DNA underwent amplification by bias-controlled multiplex PCR, followed by high-throughput sequencing. As for the authors' bioinformatics: To quantify the absolute abundance of every unique TCRbeta CDR3 region, sequences were collapsed and filtered. T cell fraction was estimated by normalizing TCRbeta template counts to usable DNA, with usable DNA measured through amplification of reference genes found in all nucleated cells. Repertoire TCRs were annotated as SARS-CoV-2-specific by exact matching of V gene, CDR3 amino acid sequence and J gene to a known reactive TCR set. The reference SARS-CoV-2 TCR set was derived from MIRA and filtered for enrichment in COVID-19-positive ImmuneCODE repertoires, a step that removed public or cross-reactive TCRs. Drawing on the MIRA antigens, annotated TCRs were analysed further at the level of specific ORF or position within ORF. Depth was the summed frequency of annotated unique rearrangements, while breadth was defined as annotated unique rearrangements over total unique productive rearrangements. Group comparisons of TCR breadth used two-sided Wilcoxon rank-sum tests. Imported from immuneACCESS, the table was reduced by TCRdb to in-frame sequences with V and J called. These copies leave out some clones; in studies compared against another copy, an unresolved V gene accounts for under half, and the cause of the remainder is not known. The V and J calls and clone size were taken over from that table, and D and trimming were inferred from the DNA. Within this sample are 350,000 to 450,000 clones, with 92% of them counted one time only. Jointly, the top ten make up about 1.7% of the sample.

The treatment or condition label corresponds to: some 20 received Ad26.COV2.S at low or high dose, single or two shots; 5 received placebo; per-sample allocation not given. For vaccine and placebo recipients, repertoires were sequenced using samples collected on day 63 after the first injection. In Cohort 1b, about two dozen adults aged 18-55 years were enrolled at a single site in Boston, USA, between 29 July and 7 August 2020. Ad26.COV2.S was a replication-incompetent adenovirus type 26 vector expressing a prefusion-stabilized SARS-CoV-2 spike protein from the original Wuhan strain. The specimen was peripheral blood, collected in a trial of Ad26.COV2.S vaccine versus placebo. This clonotype was sampled from a person aged 18-65 years who received the Ad26.COV2.S COVID-19 vaccine or a placebo. This receptor chain uses TRBV2 and TRBJ2-2, with 8 middle bases fitting TRBD1. The CDR3 in this case is CASSVSGGSGELFF. The DNA sequence is as follows: TGTGCCAGCAGTGTGTCAGGGGGCTCCGGGGAGCTGTTTTTT.